The 18 T cell receptor beta chains reported below all come from one sample, sequenced in a study of control samples from healthy donors and cancer patients. Assay used: immunoSEQ multiplex PCR; TCRdb lists only in-frame clones, some missing. The table shows about 160,000 clones, with about 94% occurring only once. Source material: PBMCs. The receptors come from a man between 60 and 75 years old with colorectal cancer.

This clone is a singleton in its sample. This rearrangement joins TRBV11-2 to TRBJ2-5; 8 bases map to TRBD1. With V trimmed by 7 bases and J by 4 bases, 11 bases remained unmatched. There are 15 residues in the CDR3. CDR1 is SGHAT and CDR2 is FQNNGV in the germline V gene. The DNA for the CDR3 is TGTGCCAGCATCCCCCAGGGGGCGAGAGGAGAGACCCAGTACTTC. Its translation is CASIPQGARGETQYF.

The chain is built from TRBV7-9 and TRBJ2-7; D might be TRBD1 (6 bases). The CDR3 sequence is 14 residues long. Germline V CDR1 and CDR2: SEHNR, FQNEAQ (reference sequence). The V and J ends lost 11 bases and 2 bases respectively, with 19 bases between them. The DNA of the CDR3 is TGTGCCGCCTCACGAGGGGGTCCTACCTACGAGCAGTACTTC. Translating it yields CAASRGGPTYEQYF. Supplemented by reference TRBV7-9 and TRBJ2-7, the full variable domain reads DTGVSQNPRHKITKRGQNVTFRCDPISEHNRLYWYRQTLGQGPEFLTYFQNEAQLEKSRLLSDRFSAERPKGSFSTLEIQRTEQGDSAMYLCAASRGGPTYEQYFGPGTRLTVT.

The chain has TRBV5-6 and TRBJ1-2; 10 nucleotides align to TRBD1. From germline, CDR1 is SGHDT and CDR2 YYEEEE. The CDR3 spans 13 residues. The trim removed 4 bases at V and 8 bases at J, leaving 5 bases unmatched. The CDR3 reads CASSRDRGQGYTF. CDR3 DNA: TGTGCCAGCAGCCGGGACAGGGGACAAGGCTACACCTTC.

V is TRBV5-8 and J is TRBJ1-5; 9 bases match TRBD1. Germline trimming cut 0 bases from V and 7 bases from J; bases unmatched to any gene: 5. The CDR3 is 15 amino acids. CDR1 and CDR2 (germline): SGHTS, YDEGEE. The CDR3 DNA sequence: TGTGCCAGCAGCTTGGGGACAGGGGTTATACAGCCCCAGCATTTT. It codes for CASSLGTGVIQPQHF.

This sequence joins TRBV7-2 and TRBJ2-7, with D tentatively TRBD1 or TRBD2 (6 bases each). V dropped 5 bases and J dropped 4 bases, with 18 bases sitting between them. CDR1 and CDR2 (germline): SGHTA, FQGNSA. The CDR3 has 15 residues. This CDR3 reads CASSVKGGPPYEQYF. CDR3 sequence (DNA): TGTGCCAGCAGCGTGAAGGGGGGTCCCCCTTACGAGCAGTACTTC.

The chain recombines TRBV6-4 with TRBJ1-2; maybe TRBD1 (5 bases). Looked up from germline, CDR1 is MRHNA and CDR2 is SNTAGT. Trimming took 6 bases from V and 2 from J, leaving 16 bases between them. The length of the CDR3 is 15 residues. CDR3 in amino acids: CASSLDGGSNYGYTF. The CDR3 nucleotides read TGTGCCAGCAGCCTTGACGGGGGGTCGAACTATGGCTACACCTTC.

The chain carries TRBV6-6 and TRBJ1-5; a possible D gene is TRBD1 (5 bases). With 1 base removed from V and 0 bases from J, the gap between germline ends came to 10 bases. The V gene's germline CDR1 is MNHNY and CDR2 SVGAGI (reference sequence). This CDR3 is 16 amino acids long. CDR3 DNA: TGTGCCAGCAGTTACTTGCAGGGCGCTAGCAATCAGCCCCAGCATTTT. The encoded protein is CASSYLQGASNQPQHF.

The chain combines TRBV19 with TRBJ1-2, with TRBD1 as a possible D gene (5 bases). V lost 5 bases, J lost 8 bases, and 15 bases lay in between. The CDR3 totals 13 residues. Germline V gene lookup returns CDR1 LNHDA and CDR2 SQIVND (reference sequence). The CDR3 DNA follows: TGTGCCAGTAGTTTAGGGGCCGGGGCCGGCTACACCTTC. Amino acids: CASSLGAGAGYTF.

V is TRBV3-1 (or the pseudogene TRBV3-2) and J is TRBJ1-1; D not certain. Trimming left V 1 base short and J 6 bases short, with 18 bases between. CDR1 is LGHDT and CDR2 is YNNKEL in the germline V gene (reference sequence). This CDR3 spans 16 amino acids. For the CDR3, the DNA is TGTGCCAGCAGCCAAGGTTTGGAAGGGAGGATGGCTGAAGCTTTCTTT. Protein sequence: CASSQGLEGRMAEAFF.

The chain recombines TRBV15 with TRBJ2-7, with 9 bases fitting TRBD2. V trimming: 0 bases; J trimming: 4 bases; junction bases outside the gene matches: 7. Germline-derived CDR1 and CDR2 are LNHNV and YYDKDF (reference sequence). The length of the CDR3 is 16 residues. CDR3 in DNA: TGTGCCACCAGCAGAGACACTGCGCGGGGGGGATACGAGCAGTACTTC. It specifies CATSRDTARGGYEQYF.

The chain couples TRBV3-1 (or the pseudogene TRBV3-2) to TRBJ2-3; D gene unclear. CDR1 is LGHDT and CDR2 is YNNKEL in the germline V gene (reference sequence). Deletions cut 3 bases from V and 6 bases from J, with 16 bases between. The CDR3 contains 15 residues. The CDR3 DNA reads as TGTGCCAGCAGCCATCGTCGGGCATCCGGGGATACGCAGTATTTT. Translation gives CASSHRRASGDTQYF.

V gene TRBV30 combines with J gene TRBJ2-2; either TRBD1 or TRBD2 may supply D (7 bases each). The V end was cut by 7 bases, the J end by 6 bases, with 18 bases between. The CDR3 is 14 amino acids. CDR1 GTSNPN and CDR2 SVGIG come from the germline V gene (reference sequence). CDR3 in DNA: TGTGCCTCGCAGGGAGGGGGCAATCCCGGGGAGCTGTTTTTT. Encoded protein: CASQGGGNPGELFF.

This clone was seen a single time. This CDR3 reads CASSLDANYGYTF. CDR3 DNA sequence: TGTGCCAGCAGCTTAGATGCTAACTATGGCTACACCTTC. This chain uses TRBV7-9 with TRBJ1-2; D call uncertain. The CDR3 is made up of 13 amino acids. The germline gives CDR1 SEHNR, CDR2 FQNEAQ (reference sequence). Trimming removed 1 base at V and 0 bases at J, with 3 bases between.

This chain connects TRBV5-5 to TRBJ2-7; the match to TRBD2 covers 8 bases. The CDR3 consists of 15 residues. Germline V gene lookup returns CDR1 SGHKS and CDR2 YYEKEE (reference sequence). Trimming at V came to 0 bases and at J to 0 bases, leaving 2 bases not matched to a gene. CDR3 region: CASSLGGGISYEQYF. The CDR3 nucleotides are TGTGCCAGCAGCTTGGGCGGGGGGATCTCCTACGAGCAGTACTTC.

The CDR3 sequence is CASSYSGGLIHEQYF. DNA for the CDR3: TGTGCCAGCAGTTACTCGGGGGGATTAATCCACGAGCAGTACTTC. The rearrangement uses TRBV6-2 or TRBV6-3 and TRBJ2-7, with D perhaps matching TRBD2 (6 bases). Trimming took off 0 bases at V and 5 bases at J, with 14 bases between the two ends. Germline V gene sequence: CDR1 MNHEY, CDR2 SVGEGT. The CDR3 length is 15 residues.

This sequence joins TRBV19 and TRBJ2-1, with 11 bases fitting TRBD1. With 5 bases clipped from V and 5 bases from J, the junction kept 8 bases outside the gene matches. In germline, CDR1 is LNHDA, CDR2 SQIVND (reference sequence). The CDR3 length is 16 residues. CDR3 loop: CASSERDRGGNNEQFF. Written as DNA, the CDR3 is TGTGCCAGTAGTGAGAGGGACAGGGGGGGTAACAATGAGCAGTTCTTC. Supplemented by reference TRBV19 and TRBJ2-1, the full variable domain reads DGGITQSPKYLFRKEGQNVTLSCEQNLNHDAMYWYRQDPGQGLRLIYYSQIVNDFQKGDIAEGYSVSREKKESFPLTVTSAQKNPTAFYLCASSERDRGGNNEQFFGPGTRLTVL.

J is TRBJ2-7 and V is TRBV19; weak D call: TRBD1 (6 bases). Trimming took 2 bases from V and 2 from J, leaving 10 bases between them. Germline CDR1 reads LNHDA; CDR2 reads SQIVND (reference sequence). The CDR3 is made up of 14 amino acids. CDR3 nucleotide sequence: TGTGCCAGTAGTATAAACAGGGCCCCCTACGAGCAGTACTTC. Its translation is CASSINRAPYEQYF.

This clone was seen a single time. CDR3 protein: CASSERRGVAGELFF. CDR3 nucleotide sequence: TGCGCCAGCAGTGAGAGGAGAGGGGTAGCCGGGGAGCTGTTTTTT. The chain is built from TRBV10-1 and TRBJ2-2; D assignment may be TRBD1 or TRBD2 (5 bases each). Per germline, CDR1 WNHNN and CDR2 SYGVQD (reference sequence). Trimming shortened V by 2 bases and J by 6 bases, and 13 bases separated the two germline ends. CDR3 length: 15 residues.